A selection of T cell receptor beta chains follows, all from one sample in a study of CD8+CD57+ T cells in acquired aplastic anemia. TCRdb called the reads again in MiXCR, with one record for every CDR3 protein. The sample includes about 470,000 distinct CDR3 sequences, about a third of them seen just once. The sample consisted of sorted CD4+, CD8+, or CD8+CD57+ T cells (not recorded which) from PBMCs. The receptor set was obtained from a human donor with aplastic anemia. CDR3s include the opening cysteine and the closing phenylalanine or tryptophan. D genes are given only for firm matches. Expanded clones get a size class; other rows say once, few or many, or leave the size out.

TRBV10-3	.	.	TRBJ2-2	TGTGCCAGTGCGGGGGCAGGCTGGACCGGGGAGCTGTTTTTT	CASAGAGWTGELFF
TRBV11-1	TRBD1	.	TRBJ1-3	TGTGCCAGCAGCAGAGAACAGGGGACCGGCTCTGGAAACACCATATATTTT	CASSREQGTGSGNTIYF
TRBV19	.	.	TRBJ1-2	TGTGCCAGTAGAGTAAGGGGGGTGGCCAACTATGGCTACACCTTC	CASRVRGVANYGYTF
TRBV9	.	.	TRBJ1-6	TGTGCCAGCAGCGCGACGGAGAATTCACCCCTCCACTTT	CASSATENSPLHF
TRBV5-1	.	many	TRBJ1-1	TGCGCCAGCAGCTTGGTAAGGGGTATGGCTTTCTTT	CASSLVRGMAFF
TRBV9	.	.	TRBJ1-3	TGTGCCAGCAGCGTAGAAACGTTCTCTGGAAACACCATATATTTT	CASSVETFSGNTIYF
TRBV27	.	few	TRBJ2-7	TGTGCCAGCAGTTTGGACCGCTCCCGGGAGCAGTACTTC	CASSLDRSREQYF
TRBV5-1	.	.	TRBJ2-2	TGCGCCAGCAGCTTGACGCAGGGGAAGAACACCGGGGAGCTGTTTTTT	CASSLTQGKNTGELFF
TRBV19	.	few	TRBJ2-1	TGTGCCAGTAGCTTGCCGGGGAAAAAAGGTGAGCAGTTCTTC	CASSLPGKKGEQFF
TRBV12-3/TRBV12-4	.	.	TRBJ1-4	TGTGCCAGCCAGAGGGGTGGGGGGGAAAAACTGTTTTTT	CASQRGGGEKLFF
TRBV20-1	.	many	TRBJ2-7	TGCAGTGCTATACGGGATTCCTACGAGCAGTACTTC	CSAIRDSYEQYF
TRBV2	.	.	TRBJ2-7	TGTGCCAGCAGTTTAAACCCCGGGACAGCGGGGTCCTCCTACGGGCAGTACTTC	CASSLNPGTAGSSYGQYF
TRBV19	.	many	TRBJ2-6	TGTGCCAGTAGTATATCGGGGGTCGGGGCCAACGTCCTGACTTTC	CASSISGVGANVLTF
TRBV20-1	.	many	TRBJ1-1	TGCAGTACCACCCGACGAGGGGTCACTGAAGCTTTCTTT	CSTTRRGVTEAFF
TRBV7-3	TRBD1	few	TRBJ1-1	TGTGCCAGCAGCTTAACCCAGGGGGTGAACACTGAAGCTTTCTTT	CASSLTQGVNTEAFF
TRBV9	.	.	TRBJ2-3	TGTGCCAGCAGCGTAGAAACGACAGATACGCAGTATTTT	CASSVETTDTQYF
TRBV25-1	.	many	TRBJ1-2	TGTGCCAGCAGGGCAGACAGCCTCTATGGCTACACCTTC	CASRADSLYGYTF
TRBV6-1	.	few	TRBJ2-7	TGTGCCAGCAGCTTCGCGAAGGTTTACGAGCAGTACTTC	CASSFAKVYEQYF
TRBV9	.	.	TRBJ1-1	TGTGCCAGCAGCGGGGGCTGGAACACTGAAGCTTTCTTT	CASSGGWNTEAFF
TRBV2	TRBD1	.	TRBJ2-5	TGTGCCAGCAGCTCGGGACAGACCCCGCAAGAGACCCAGTACTTC	CASSSGQTPQETQYF
TRBV25-1	TRBD2	many	TRBJ2-5	TGTGCAGATAATCTAGCGGGAGGGAAAAAAGAGACCCAGTACTTC	CADNLAGGKKETQYF
TRBV9	TRBD1	.	TRBJ2-5	TGTGCCAGCAGCGTAGTCCCACAGGGGAAGACCCAGTACTTC	CASSVVPQGKTQYF
TRBV7-9	.	many	TRBJ2-3	TGTGCCAGCAGCCTCGTTGGCGATACGCAGTATTTT	CASSLVGDTQYF
TRBV19	.	.	TRBJ2-7	TGTGCCAGTAGTATAGGCGGGATGCCTATCGAGCAGTACTTC	CASSIGGMPIEQYF
TRBV28	TRBD1	.	TRBJ1-3	TGTGCCAGCATTTCTCAATACAGGGGGCTAAGAGGAAACACCATATATTTT	CASISQYRGLRGNTIYF